This TCR beta chain was profiled in a study of T cell repertoires in cytomegalovirus infection. The CDR3 totals 14 residues. V was clipped by 6 bases and J by 4 bases; unmatched bases: 11. Germline V gene lookup returns CDR1 DFQATT and CDR2 SNEGSKA (reference sequence). Using its own MiXCR run on the reads, TCRdb lists one record per CDR3 protein. The data hold hundreds of thousands of distinct CDR3 sequences, with approximately 9.5% observed a single time. V gene TRBV20-1 combines with J gene TRBJ2-5, with TRBD2 matching over 7 bases. Sequenced material: PBMCs. The sequence was collected from a human donor in good health (CMV status not recorded). Some clones in this sample may be carry-over from other donors' samples. In DNA form, the CDR3 reads TGCAGTGCCCGGCGGGACGGCGGGGGAGAGACCCAGTACTTC. Protein: CSARRDGGGETQYF.